The present T cell receptor beta chain was sequenced within a study of blood T cell repertoires in COVID-19. Study-wide background: Researchers got acute and convalescent COVID-19 samples from the United States, Italy and Spain.

Sequencing was performed with immunoSEQ multiplex PCR; in TCRdb, only in-frame clones are kept and a portion is missing. The top ten hold approximately 1.5% of the sample, which has 80,000 to 100,000 clones, about nine tenths seen once. With 0 bases clipped from V and 4 bases from J, the junction kept 8 bases outside the gene matches. This CDR3 comprises 16 residues. The V gene's germline CDR1 is SGHNT and CDR2 YYREEE (reference sequence). The rearrangement links TRBV5-4 to TRBJ2-7; TRBD2 matches at 9 bases. The sample consisted of peripheral blood. This clonotype was sampled from a man aged 55 to 69 with acute or convalescent COVID-19. The CDR3 reads CASSLGGSGGSYEQYF. CDR3 sequence (DNA): TGTGCCAGCAGCTTGGGTGGTAGCGGGGGATCGTACGAGCAGTACTTC. Full variable domain (rest looked up from reference TRBV5-4 and TRBJ2-7): ETGVTQSPTHLIKTRGQQVTLRCSSQSGHNTVSWYQQALGQGPQFIFQYYREEENGRGNFPPRFSGLQFPNYSSELNVNALELDDSALYLCASSLGGSGGSYEQYFGPGTRLTVT.